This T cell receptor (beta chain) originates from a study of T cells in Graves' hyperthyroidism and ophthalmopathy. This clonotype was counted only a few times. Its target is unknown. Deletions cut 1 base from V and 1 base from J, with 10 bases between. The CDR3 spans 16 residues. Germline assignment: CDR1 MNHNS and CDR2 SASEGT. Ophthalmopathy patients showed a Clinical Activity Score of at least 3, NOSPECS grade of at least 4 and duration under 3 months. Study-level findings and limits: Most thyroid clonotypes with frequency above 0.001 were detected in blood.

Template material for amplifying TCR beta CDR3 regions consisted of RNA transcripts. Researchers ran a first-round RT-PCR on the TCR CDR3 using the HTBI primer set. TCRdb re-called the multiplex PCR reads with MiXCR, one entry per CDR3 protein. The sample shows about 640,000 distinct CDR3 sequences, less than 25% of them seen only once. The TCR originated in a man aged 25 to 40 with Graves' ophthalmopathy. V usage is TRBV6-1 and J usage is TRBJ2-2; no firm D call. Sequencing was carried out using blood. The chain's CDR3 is CASSEGTSLNTGELFF. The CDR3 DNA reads TGTGCCAGCAGTGAAGGGACCTCCTTGAACACCGGGGAGCTGTTTTTT.